This T cell receptor (beta chain) derives from a study of cytomegalovirus exposure and HLA in healthy donors. Study-level background: About 85 million unique TCRs from HLA-typed donors were held in an early release of data.

The PCR had 60 Vbeta and 13 Jbeta primers. Repertoires were generated with immunoSEQ multiplex PCR, while TCRdb's copy carries only in-frame clones and drops some. This table holds hundreds of thousands of clones, 80% to 90% found once. To note about this clone: The antigen is not known.

V lost 5 bases and J lost 8; bases outside the gene matches: 4. Per the germline V gene, CDR1 is SNHLY and CDR2 is FYNNEI. There are 14 residues in the CDR3. General study results and limits: In an earlier analysis, in some 600 donors, most V segments appeared productive either ~87% or ~30% of the time.

The source is a young woman in good health and CMV-seronegative. Sequenced material: PBMCs. The V call is TRBV2, the J call TRBJ2-7; the match to TRBD2 covers 15 bases. The chain's CDR3 is CASSLGLAGGKQYF. Here the CDR3 DNA reads TGTGCCAGCAGTCTGGGACTAGCGGGGGGAAAGCAGTACTTC.